The next 15 T cell receptor beta chains were all read from a single sample in a study of graft-versus-host responses after intestinal transplantation. Libraries were prepared by immunoSEQ multiplex PCR; TCRdb keeps only in-frame clonotypes and omits some of them. The profile covers approximately 58,000 clones, with about 90% appearing a single time and under 3% taken by the ten largest. The sequenced sample was PBMCs, obtained less than 130 days after intestinal transplantation. These receptors were collected from a human patient who received an intestinal transplant, so some T cells may come from the graft donor.

This clone has a single count. V and J are TRBV9 and TRBJ2-5; maybe TRBD1 (5 bases). This CDR3 comprises 13 residues. Deletions cut 2 bases from V and 2 bases from J, with 7 bases between. CDR1 and CDR2 (germline): SGDLS, YYNGEE. Here the CDR3 reads CASSVTVQETQYF. The CDR3 DNA is TGTGCCAGCAGCGTGACAGTACAAGAGACCCAGTACTTC.

J is TRBJ2-5 and V is TRBV4-1; D remains unclear. Trimming pared 3 bases from V and 7 bases from J, leaving 15 bases between. Germline V gene sequence: CDR1 MGHRA, CDR2 YSYEKL. The CDR3 contains 14 residues. The CDR3 spells CASSQPRASWTQYF. Written as DNA, the CDR3 is TGCGCCAGCAGCCAGCCACGGGCTTCTTGGACCCAGTACTTC.

About this clone itself: One junction end does not reproduce the germline sequence, and a read error may be involved. The CDR3 sequence is CASSKKPGQSYSEQFF. The CDR3, as DNA: TGTGCCAGTAGTAAAAAACCGGGACAGTCTTACAGTGAGCAGTTCTTC. The V and J genes are TRBV19 and TRBJ2-1; 7 bases are shared with TRBD1. From germline, CDR1 is LNHDA and CDR2 SQIVND (reference sequence). This CDR3 is 16 amino acids long.

This clone was seen a single time. V gene TRBV27 combines with J gene TRBJ2-1; possibly TRBD2 for D (6 bases). Trimming pared 3 bases from V and 4 bases from J, leaving 10 bases between. The CDR3 contains 14 residues. Germline CDR1 MNHEY, CDR2 SMNVEV (reference sequence). CDR3 loop: CASSFFGTYNEQFF. CDR3 DNA: TGTGCCAGCAGTTTTTTTGGGACTTACAATGAGCAGTTCTTC.

The CDR3 DNA reads TGTGCCAGCAGCTTAGGGGACAGGGATTCCACAGATACGCAGTATTTT. It translates to CASSLGDRDSTDTQYF. The V gene is TRBV7-9, the J gene TRBJ2-3, with 9 bases matching TRBD1. CDR3 length: 16 amino acids. Germline CDR1 and CDR2: SEHNR and FQNEAQ (reference sequence). V trimming: 1 base; J trimming: 2 bases; junction bases outside the gene matches: 4. The variable domain in full, completed from reference TRBV7-9 and TRBJ2-3, reads DTGVSQNPRHKITKRGQNVTFRCDPISEHNRLYWYRQTLGQGPEFLTYFQNEAQLEKSRLLSDRFSAERPKGSFSTLEIQRTEQGDSAMYLCASSLGDRDSTDTQYFGPGTRLTVL.

The V call is TRBV2, the J call TRBJ1-1; a possible D gene is TRBD1 (6 bases). This CDR3 has 16 residues. Per the germline V gene, CDR1 is SNHLY and CDR2 is FYNNEI. V lost 1 base and J lost 2, with 14 bases in between. This chain's CDR3 is CASSEDNREVNTEAFF. Here the CDR3 DNA reads TGTGCCAGCAGTGAAGACAACAGGGAGGTCAACACTGAAGCTTTCTTT.

The chain carries TRBV6-1 and TRBJ2-7, with 11 bases fitting TRBD2. V was clipped by 4 bases and J by 4 bases; unmatched bases: 6. The CDR3 contains 15 residues. The germline V gene encodes CDR1 MNHNS and CDR2 SASEGT. The CDR3 is CASSVTGLAVYEQYF. CDR3 nucleotides: TGTGCCAGCAGTGTTACGGGACTAGCGGTTTACGAGCAGTACTTC.

This chain uses TRBV27 with TRBJ1-2, with 7 bases aligning to TRBD1. The length of the CDR3 is 15 residues. With V trimmed by 1 base and J by 6 bases, 8 bases remained unmatched. Germline lookup yields CDR1 MNHEY and CDR2 SMNVEV (reference sequence). CDR3 coding DNA: TGTGCCAGCAGTTTATACCCTACAGGGGCCCATGGCTACACCTTC. Translated, it gives CASSLYPTGAHGYTF.

This clone came up a few times. The gene calls are TRBV27 and TRBJ2-5; D is possibly TRBD1 or TRBD2 (5 bases each). The J call may be in error: the DNA end matches TRBJ2-7 better. Per germline, CDR1 MNHEY and CDR2 SMNVEV (reference sequence). The CDR3 loop spans 13 amino acids. The CDR3 sequence is CASSSIRDAEQYF. The CDR3 DNA is TGTGCCAGCAGCTCGATCCGGGACGCCGAGCAGTACTTC.

The rearrangement links TRBV19 to TRBJ2-2; unclear D gene. The CDR3 extends over 18 amino acids. In germline, CDR1 is LNHDA, CDR2 SQIVND (reference sequence). V lost 0 bases and J 6 bases, leaving 20 bases between the germline ends. The CDR3 DNA reads as TGTGCCAGTAGTATAGATCTAGGTTGGCGTGGATGGTCCGGGGAGCTGTTTTTT. This codes for CASSIDLGWRGWSGELFF.

A few counts support this clone. CDR3 DNA: TGTGCCAGCAGCCCCTCGTCTCCGGGTGAGCAGTTCTTC. This translates into CASSPSSPGEQFF. V is TRBV9 and J is TRBJ2-1, with D hard to call. Trimming took 4 bases from V and 9 from J, leaving 14 bases between them. This CDR3 spans 13 amino acids. From germline, CDR1 is SGDLS and CDR2 YYNGEE.

The chain links TRBV7-3 to TRBJ2-5; D gene uncertain. The CDR3 is 15 amino acids. Trimming took off 5 bases at V and 0 bases at J, with 13 bases between the two ends. Germline V gene sequence: CDR1 SGHTA, CDR2 FQGTGA. The CDR3 loop reads CASSPGWNDQETQYF. CDR3 in DNA: TGTGCCAGCAGCCCCGGGTGGAACGACCAAGAGACCCAGTACTTC.

The J gene is TRBJ2-3, the V gene TRBV2; 8 positions match TRBD2. Per the germline V gene, CDR1 is SNHLY and CDR2 is FYNNEI. The CDR3 sequence is 14 residues long. V lost 10 bases, J lost 2 bases, and 8 bases stayed unmatched. The chain's CDR3 is CATILAANTDTQYF. The CDR3, as DNA: TGTGCCACCATACTAGCGGCAAACACAGATACGCAGTATTTT.

The chain combines TRBV7-6 with TRBJ2-5; 10 bases map to TRBD2. From germline, CDR1 is SGHVS and CDR2 FNYEAQ. The CDR3 contains 16 residues. Trimming at V came to 0 bases and at J to 5 bases, leaving 6 bases not matched to a gene. This chain's CDR3 is CASSLALTSGAETQYF. The CDR3 DNA reads TGTGCCAGCAGCTTAGCCCTTACTAGCGGGGCGGAGACCCAGTACTTC.

Turning to this clone: At one end the junction does not follow the germline gene, possibly because of a read error. Other nucleotide sequences from this sample produce the same CDR3. The gene calls are TRBV27 and TRBJ2-5; D is ambiguous. Per the germline V gene, CDR1 is MNHEY and CDR2 is SMNVEV (reference sequence). The CDR3 extends over 11 amino acids. As DNA, the CDR3 is TGCGCCAGCAGTTCTCGCGAGACCCAGTACTTC. Its protein product is CASSSRETQYF.